Each of the 25 T cell receptor beta chains below was sequenced from the same sample in a study of technical replicates of blood from several donors (dated by TCRdb to about 2017). The library relied on the immunoSEQ multiplex PCR assay. Entries here come from immuneACCESS through TCRdb and include only in-frame sequences with V and J called. Some clones fail to appear in such tables; in the studies checked, an unresolved V gene covers under half of the shortfall, and the cause of the remainder is unknown. In this sample the table shows tens of thousands of clones, 91% of which occur a single time. Together, the top ten hold about 4.3% of the sample. Sample: PBMCs. These receptors came from a human donor in good health. Some clones in this sample may be carry-over from other donors' samples.

The genes are TRBV7-8 and TRBJ2-5; 8 bases fit TRBD2. The CDR3 contains 16 residues. Germline lookup yields CDR1 SGHVS and CDR2 FQNEAQ. The ends lost 3 bases at V and 4 bases at J; junction bases unmatched: 10. The chain's CDR3 is CASSFTSGVSGETQYF. Here the CDR3 DNA reads TGTGCCAGCAGCTTTACTAGCGGCGTTTCGGGAGAGACCCAGTACTTC.

This chain links TRBV14 with TRBJ2-7; tentatively, D is TRBD2 (6 bases). With 5 bases removed from V and 2 bases from J, the gap between germline ends came to 16 bases. CDR1 is SGHDN, CDR2 FVKESK, per germline. CDR3 size: 15 residues. The CDR3 bases are TGTGCCAGCAGCGAGCCGGGACTCGCTCCCTACGAGCAGTACTTC. This sequence encodes CASSEPGLAPYEQYF.

V usage is TRBV5-4 and J usage is TRBJ2-5; tentative D call: TRBD1 (6 bases). Germline CDR1 reads SGHNT; CDR2 reads YYREEE (reference sequence). The CDR3 contains 14 residues. Trimming removed 0 bases from V and 2 bases from J, with 8 bases in between. CDR3 protein: CASSLVDRQETQYF. The CDR3 DNA reads TGTGCCAGCAGCTTGGTGGACAGACAAGAGACCCAGTACTTC.

The chain combines TRBV7-9 with TRBJ2-1; tentatively, D is TRBD2 (6 bases). Per the germline V gene, CDR1 is SEHNR and CDR2 is FQNEAQ (reference sequence). CDR3 length: 17 amino acids. Trimming cost V 1 base and J 1 base, with 14 bases left between them. CDR3 protein: CASSLGGWDLSYNEQFF. As DNA, the CDR3 is TGTGCCAGCAGCTTAGGCGGTTGGGACTTATCCTACAATGAGCAGTTCTTC.

The chain combines TRBV27 with TRBJ2-1, with 9 bases fitting TRBD2. Germline CDR1 MNHEY, CDR2 SMNVEV (reference sequence). The V segment lost 5 bases and the J segment 0 bases; nucleotides outside the gene matches: 5. The CDR3 totals 16 residues. CDR3 in amino acids: CASSPYSGSSYNEQFF. CDR3 DNA: TGTGCCAGCAGTCCCTATAGCGGGAGCTCCTACAATGAGCAGTTCTTC.

This chain joins TRBV4-1 and TRBJ1-6; 8 bases line up with TRBD1. This CDR3 spans 19 amino acids. J was trimmed by 10 bases and V by 0 bases; bases with no gene match: 17. Germline lookup yields CDR1 MGHRA and CDR2 YSYEKL. The DNA for the CDR3 is TGCGCCAGCAGCCAAGATCTGTACTTCGGGACAGGCCAAGCATCACCCCTCCACTTT. Translated, it gives CASSQDLYFGTGQASPLHF.

The chain couples TRBV6-1 to TRBJ1-2; D is unclear. The V end was cut by 7 bases, the J end by 7 bases, with 19 bases between. The CDR3 contains 14 residues. Germline V gene lookup returns CDR1 MNHNS and CDR2 SASEGT. The CDR3 region has the DNA TGTGCCAGCATGGAGGGTTTTGTATCGAGTGGCTACACCTTC. This encodes CASMEGFVSSGYTF.

This clone was recorded once. The V gene is TRBV6-4, the J gene TRBJ2-2; 9 nucleotides agree with TRBD2. The CDR3 runs to 15 residues. Germline CDR1 and CDR2: MRHNA and SNTAGT. J was trimmed by 6 bases and V by 3 bases; bases with no gene match: 5. This CDR3 reads CASSEGGRASGELFF. The CDR3, as DNA: TGTGCCAGCAGTGAGGGCGGGAGGGCCTCCGGGGAGCTGTTTTTT.

This clone was detected only once. This sequence joins TRBV5-4 and TRBJ2-3; possible D gene TRBD2, 5 bases. The V end lost 3 bases, the J end lost 0 bases, and 11 bases lay between the germline ends. The CDR3 sequence is 15 residues long. CDR1 is SGHNT and CDR2 is YYREEE in the germline V gene (reference sequence). The CDR3 is CASSSSGTSTDTQYF. CDR3 coding DNA: TGTGCCAGCAGCTCGAGCGGAACTAGCACAGATACGCAGTATTTT.

J is TRBJ2-5 and V is TRBV19; 10 positions match TRBD2. The CDR3 sequence is 13 residues long. Per the germline V gene, CDR1 is LNHDA and CDR2 is SQIVND (reference sequence). V dropped 8 bases and J dropped 2; count of bases not matched to a gene: 2. The CDR3 DNA sequence: TGTGCCAGTCCTAGCGGGGGACAAGAGACCCAGTACTTC. Its translation is CASPSGGQETQYF.

The chain has TRBV2 and TRBJ2-7, with 8 bases lining up with TRBD2. V was pared by 6 bases and J by 3 bases, with 10 bases of the junction left unmatched. Germline V gene lookup returns CDR1 SNHLY and CDR2 FYNNEI. The CDR3 runs 15 residues. CDR3 sequence: CASRELAGPLYEQYF. The CDR3 bases are TGTGCCAGCAGAGAATTAGCGGGACCCCTCTACGAGCAGTACTTC.

V usage is TRBV30 and J usage is TRBJ1-5; D not certain. The CDR3 has 13 residues. CDR1 GTSNPN and CDR2 SVGIG come from the germline V gene (reference sequence). V lost 5 bases, J lost 0 bases, and 8 bases lay in between. CDR3 DNA: TGTGCCTGGGCGCGGGATAGCAATCAGCCCCAGCATTTT. Translated, it gives CAWARDSNQPQHF.

This clone was seen just once. V and J are TRBV2 and TRBJ1-2; the D is unclear. V was clipped by 4 bases and J by 1 base, with 10 bases between them. Per germline, CDR1 SNHLY and CDR2 FYNNEI. CDR3 size: 14 residues. CDR3 DNA: TGTGCCAGCAGTGGTTTGACGGGTAACTATGGCTACACCTTC. It is translated as CASSGLTGNYGYTF.

The chain carries TRBV5-5 and TRBJ2-7, with 9 nucleotides matching TRBD2. CDR1 is SGHKS, CDR2 YYEKEE, per germline (reference sequence). This CDR3 spans 13 amino acids. The J segment lost 10 bases and the V segment lost 4 bases, leaving 9 bases of the junction unmatched. CDR3 in amino acids: CASSAGLAPFQYF. CDR3 DNA: TGTGCCAGCAGCGCAGGACTAGCGCCTTTTCAGTACTTC.

This rearrangement joins TRBV15 to TRBJ2-1; a weak D match, TRBD2 (5 bases). The V and J ends lost 4 bases and 8 bases respectively, with 15 bases between them. The CDR3 is 14 residues long. The germline gives CDR1 LNHNV, CDR2 YYDKDF (reference sequence). This CDR3 is CATSTQTRADEQFF. For the CDR3, the DNA is TGTGCCACCAGCACCCAAACGAGGGCCGATGAGCAGTTCTTC.

The chain couples TRBV11-3 to TRBJ2-7; possible D gene TRBD2, 6 bases. The germline gives CDR1 SGHNT, CDR2 YENEEA. This CDR3 has 18 residues. Trimming removed 4 bases at V and 0 bases at J, with 22 bases between. CDR3 region: CASSWDLRGAYHSYEQYF. As DNA, the CDR3 is TGTGCCAGCAGCTGGGACCTGCGCGGGGCCTACCACTCCTACGAGCAGTACTTC. The full variable domain, completed using reference TRBV11-3 and TRBJ2-7, is EAGVVQSPRYKIIEKKQPVAFWCNPISGHNTLYWYLQNLGQGPELLIRYENEEAVDDSQLPKDRFSAERLKGVDSTLKIQPAELGDSAVYLCASSWDLRGAYHSYEQYFGPGTRLTVT.

J is TRBJ1-1 and V is TRBV30; D not certain. This CDR3 region has 13 residues. Germline V gene sequence: CDR1 GTSNPN, CDR2 SVGIG (reference sequence). V was clipped by 4 bases and J by 0 bases, with 9 bases between them. The DNA for the CDR3 is TGTGCCTGGAAAGTCAGTCTGAACACTGAAGCTTTCTTT. Its protein product is CAWKVSLNTEAFF.

The chain joins TRBV5-4 to TRBJ2-2; 10 positions agree with TRBD1. This CDR3 has 17 amino acids. V shed 0 bases, J shed 6 bases, and the junction held 8 bases outside the gene matches. Germline values: CDR1 SGHNT, CDR2 YYREEE (reference sequence). The chain's CDR3 is CASSLGGGQGKAGELFF. The CDR3 DNA reads as TGTGCCAGCAGCTTGGGGGGGGGACAGGGGAAGGCCGGGGAGCTGTTTTTT.

This chain connects TRBV6-5 to TRBJ2-7, with TRBD2 identical over 9 bases. The CDR3 length is 15 residues. V shed 3 bases and J 0 bases; nucleotides not matched to a gene: 3. Germline V gives CDR1 MNHEY, CDR2 SVGAGI. The CDR3 region has the DNA TGTGCCAGCAGTTATTCTAGCGGGGTCTCCTACGAGCAGTACTTC. Translating gives CASSYSSGVSYEQYF.

The V gene is TRBV27, the J gene TRBJ2-1; 11 nucleotides line up with TRBD2. Looked up from germline, CDR1 is MNHEY and CDR2 is SMNVEV (reference sequence). This CDR3 comprises 16 residues. J gave up 4 bases and V 6 bases, and 8 bases lay outside the gene matches. This chain's CDR3 is CASSLAGGPLYNEQFF. The CDR3 nucleotides read TGTGCCAGCAGCTTAGCGGGAGGGCCTTTATACAATGAGCAGTTCTTC.

V is TRBV6-6 and J is TRBJ1-2, with D uncertain. The CDR3 totals 13 residues. Germline assignment: CDR1 MNHNY and CDR2 SVGAGI (reference sequence). Trimming left V 2 bases short and J 5 bases short, with 9 bases between. This chain's CDR3 is CASSYGETYGYTF. DNA for the CDR3: TGTGCCAGCAGTTACGGGGAGACGTATGGCTACACCTTC.

The chain employs TRBV9 and TRBJ2-1; TRBD2 agrees at 8 bases. The CDR3 contains 15 residues. Trimming cost V 3 bases and J 4 bases; bases outside gene matches: 6. The germline gives CDR1 SGDLS, CDR2 YYNGEE. This CDR3 reads CASSEGTRPYNEQFF. The CDR3 bases are TGTGCCAGCAGCGAAGGGACTAGACCGTACAATGAGCAGTTCTTC.

The chain employs TRBV12-5 and TRBJ2-5; 13 bases map to TRBD2. This CDR3 is built from 16 residues. From germline, CDR1 is LGHNT and CDR2 FRNRAP. The ends lost 2 bases at V and 5 bases at J; junction bases unmatched: 5. This CDR3 is CASGLPRTSGGETQYF. In DNA form, the CDR3 reads TGTGCTAGTGGTTTGCCGAGGACTAGCGGGGGTGAGACCCAGTACTTC.

This chain connects TRBV2 to TRBJ1-1; D unresolved. This CDR3 region has 12 residues. Trimming took 5 bases from V and 4 from J, leaving 8 bases between them. Germline CDR1 is SNHLY and CDR2 is FYNNEI. The CDR3 region is CASSPHSTEAFF. CDR3 nucleotides: TGTGCCAGCAGTCCCCACAGCACTGAAGCTTTCTTT.

The V call is TRBV11-3, the J call TRBJ2-3; D may be TRBD2 (5 bases). The CDR3 contains 14 residues. Trimming took 3 bases from V and 4 from J, leaving 11 bases between them. The germline gives CDR1 SGHNT, CDR2 YENEEA. This CDR3 reads CASSFDQRADTQYF. As DNA, the CDR3 is TGTGCCAGCAGCTTCGACCAGAGGGCAGATACGCAGTATTTT.